This T cell receptor beta chain comes out of a study of Ad26.COV2.S vaccination and SARS-CoV-2 variants. The treatment was: some 20 received Ad26.COV2.S at low or high dose, single or two shots; about 5 received placebo; per-sample allocation not given. Samples came from day 63 after the first vaccine or placebo injection. The protocol was immunoSEQ multiplex PCR, while the TCRdb copy is restricted to in-frame clones and leaves out a portion. This table has some 330,000 clones, 90% appearing once. The germline V gene encodes CDR1 SGHTS and CDR2 YDEGEE. Trimming cost V 4 bases and J 4 bases, with 14 bases left between them. The CDR3 length is 14 residues.

The receptor's source is a person aged 18-65 years who received the Ad26.COV2.S COVID-19 vaccine or a placebo. The V call is TRBV5-8, the J call TRBJ1-2; D possibly corresponds to TRBD1 (6 bases). The source material was peripheral blood, sampled in a trial of Ad26.COV2.S vaccine versus placebo. Here the CDR3 reads CASSPQGLVYGYTF. The CDR3 DNA follows: TGTGCCAGCAGCCCGCAGGGGTTGGTCTATGGCTACACCTTC.